This T cell receptor beta chain came from a study of breast tumors, draining lymph nodes, adjacent tissues. Study outcomes and limitations: Tumor repertoires ranked between lymph nodes and nontumor tissue in diversity, with V and J gene preferences. The lymph node origin of tumor T cells was framed as consistent with a hypothesis, not demonstrated. Compared with basal-like, luminal-like tumors shared significantly more repertoire with nontumor tissue. Most tumor T cells seemingly derive from lymph node, then expand in tumor.

TCRdb fed the multiplex PCR reads into MiXCR, producing one record per CDR3 protein. Among 130,000 or so distinct CDR3 sequences listed, roughly 33% were seen once. Points on this clonotype: The antigen remains unidentified. This may be a read error, as it is one base from a much larger clone.

Samples came from axillary lymph nodes draining the breast cancer. Trimming took off 4 bases at V and 6 bases at J, with 15 bases between the two ends. Germline CDR1 and CDR2: GTSNPN and SVGIG (reference sequence). The CDR3 sequence is 14 residues long. The chain employs TRBV30 and TRBJ1-4, with D tentatively TRBD1 (5 bases). Sequencing used axillary lymph node tissue. The clonotype comes from a female donor with breast cancer. Some clones in this sample may be carry-over from other donors' samples. CDR3 region: CAWTLTGADEKLFF. The CDR3, as DNA: TGTGCCTGGACCCTAACCGGGGCCGATGAAAAACTGTTTTTT.